This T cell receptor (beta chain) came from a study of blood T cell repertoires in COVID-19. About the research overall: Some COVID-19 samples were acute and others convalescent; all came from the United States, Italy and Spain.

CDR1 is MNHEY and CDR2 is SVGAGI in the germline V gene. The CDR3 covers 13 residues. V was pared by 6 bases and J by 7 bases, with 16 bases between. In the original workflow: Reference gene primer amplification gave estimated nucleated cell counts. The data were produced by immunoSEQ multiplex PCR, yet TCRdb's version contains in-frame clones alone and is incomplete. The V and J calls and clone size come from that table; D and trimming were worked out from the DNA. The profile shows about 200,000 clones, about 90% of them singletons. Material for sequencing was peripheral blood. This rearrangement joins TRBV6-5 to TRBJ2-7; unclear D gene. The source of this sequence is a man between 18 and 35 years old with active or convalescent COVID-19. Here the CDR3 DNA reads TGTGCCAGCAGACACCAGGTGGCCCGAGAGCAGTACTTC. Translation: CASRHQVAREQYF.